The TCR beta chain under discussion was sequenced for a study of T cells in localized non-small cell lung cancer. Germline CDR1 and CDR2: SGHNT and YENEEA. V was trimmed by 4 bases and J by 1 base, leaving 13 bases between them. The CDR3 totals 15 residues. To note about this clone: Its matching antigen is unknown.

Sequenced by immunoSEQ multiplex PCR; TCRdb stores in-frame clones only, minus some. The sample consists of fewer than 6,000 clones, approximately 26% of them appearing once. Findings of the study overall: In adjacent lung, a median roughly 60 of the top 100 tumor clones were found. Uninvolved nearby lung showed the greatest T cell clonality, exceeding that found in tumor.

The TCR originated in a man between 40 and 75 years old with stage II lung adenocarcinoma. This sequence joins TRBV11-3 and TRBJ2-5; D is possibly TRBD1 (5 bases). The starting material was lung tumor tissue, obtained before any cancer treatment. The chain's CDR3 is CASSYGDSLQETQYF. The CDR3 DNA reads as TGTGCCAGCAGCTACGGCGACAGTCTCCAAGAGACCCAGTACTTC.